A selection of T cell receptor beta chains follows, all from one sample in a study of OX40 agonist ivuxolimab in advanced cancers. Sequenced by immunoSEQ multiplex PCR; TCRdb stores in-frame clones only, minus some. The sample consists of 60,000 to 100,000 clones, nearly 95% of them appearing once. The sample here was CD4+ or CD8+ T cells sorted from blood, taken in a trial of the OX40 agonist ivuxolimab. The receptors come from an adult with an advanced solid tumor such as melanoma, head and neck, liver or kidney cancer. CDR3s include the opening cysteine and the closing phenylalanine or tryptophan. D genes are given only for firm matches. Some rows have no size entry. The others give once, few or many, or a class for an expanded clone.

>TRBV6-5|TRBJ2-1|TRBD2|NA
TGTGCCAGCAGTTACGGGACTACCTACAATGAGCAGTTCTTC
CASSYGTTYNEQFF
>TRBV28|TRBJ1-1|TRBD1|NA
TGTGCCAGCAGTCCCCTCCAGGGGGTCATGAACACTGAAGCTTTCTTT
CASSPLQGVMNTEAFF
>TRBV4-1|TRBJ2-1|TRBD2|NA
TGCGCCAGCAGCCCGCGCCCGGGACAACCCGGACTAGCGGGAGTAGCAAATGAGCAGTTCTTC
CASSPRPGQPGLAGVANEQFF
>TRBV7-9|TRBJ1-2|NA|NA
TGTGCCAGCAGCTCTGGGCCGGGAAACTACTATGGCTACACCTTC
CASSSGPGNYYGYTF
>TRBV10-3|TRBJ1-4|NA|NA
TGTGCCATCAGTGAGTCGGTGACTAATGAAAAACTGTTTTTT
CAISESVTNEKLFF
>TRBV4-1|TRBJ1-5|TRBD1|NA
TGCGCCAGCAGCCAAGGAGGGGGCGCAGGACAGCCCCAGCATTTT
CASSQGGGAGQPQHF
>TRBV9|TRBJ1-2|TRBD1|NA
TGTGCCAGCAGCGGCCTCGGGACAGAGCACTATGGCTACACCTTC
CASSGLGTEHYGYTF
>TRBV12-5|TRBJ2-3|TRBD2|NA
TGTGCTAGTGACGCAAGACTAGCGGAAAGCACAGATACGCAGTATTTT
CASDARLAESTDTQYF
>TRBV7-9|TRBJ2-3|TRBD2|NA
TGTGCCAGCAGCCCCGGGACTAGCGGCACAGATACGCAGTATTTT
CASSPGTSGTDTQYF
>TRBV18|TRBJ1-3|NA|NA
TGTGCCAGCTCACCACCGGACACGAGAAACACCATATATTTT
CASSPPDTRNTIYF
>TRBV6-5|TRBJ1-1|TRBD1|NA
TGTGCCAGCAGCAGGGGGGTAATCACTGAAGCTTTCTTT
CASSRGVITEAFF
>TRBV4-3|TRBJ2-2|TRBD2|NA
TGCGCCAGCAGCCAGGCGGGACTAGCGGTAAACACCGGGGAGCTGTTTTTT
CASSQAGLAVNTGELFF
>TRBV20-1|TRBJ2-7|NA|NA
TGCAGTGCTGACCGCTCCTACGAGCAGTACTTC
CSADRSYEQYF
>TRBV4-1|TRBJ1-5|NA|NA
TGCGCCAGCAGCCAAGGCGAGGATCAGCCCCAGCATTTT
CASSQGEDQPQHF
>TRBV27|TRBJ1-4|TRBD1|NA
TGTGCCAGCAGTTTATCGTTCCCCGGGACAGGGGGAGAAGGCGAAAAACTGTTTTTT
CASSLSFPGTGGEGEKLFF
>TRBV4-3|TRBJ2-1|TRBD1|NA
TGCGCCAGCAGCCAAAGTTTAGGGACAGGGAAGGGTAATGAGCAGTTCTTC
CASSQSLGTGKGNEQFF
>TRBV6-5|TRBJ1-2|TRBD1|NA
TGTGCCAGCAGTTACTCGATAGGGGGCCGGAGTGGCTACACCTTC
CASSYSIGGRSGYTF
>TRBV13|TRBJ1-3|NA|NA
TGTGCCAGCAGCTTCGCCGTCTCTGGAAACACCATATATTTT
CASSFAVSGNTIYF
>TRBV7-9|TRBJ2-2|NA|NA
TGTGCCAGCAGCTTAGAACGGCTGTACACCGGGGAGCTGTTTTTT
CASSLERLYTGELFF
>TRBV9|TRBJ2-6|NA|NA
TGTGCCAGCAGCGTAGCTAGCTCTGGGGCCAACGTCCTGACTTTC
CASSVASSGANVLTF
>TRBV7-8|TRBJ2-7|NA|NA
TGTGCCAGCCTCTGGGGGGACGAGCAGTACTTC
CASLWGDEQYF
>TRBV5-5|TRBJ1-3|TRBD1|NA
TGTGCCAGCAGCTTGGATCCAGGGGGTGGAAACACCATATATTTT
CASSLDPGGGNTIYF
>TRBV6-6|TRBJ2-7|NA|NA
TGTGCCAGCAGGGGCGAGGAGTCCTACGAGCAGTACTTC
CASRGEESYEQYF
>TRBV5-4|TRBJ2-7|NA|NA
TGTGCCAGCAGCCCCGGGGCGGAACTTCCCTACGAGCAGTACTTC
CASSPGAELPYEQYF
>TRBV19|TRBJ2-7|TRBD2|NA
TGTGCCAGTAGTCCCGCGGGAGGGCCATCCTACGAGCAGTACTTC
CASSPAGGPSYEQYF
>TRBV5-8|TRBJ2-7|NA|few
TGTGCCAGCAGCTTGGGGGCTCCCTACGAGCAGTACTTC
CASSLGAPYEQYF
>TRBV6-5|TRBJ1-4|NA|NA
TGTGCCAGCAGTTACAGTAGCAGATTCGGTGAAAAACTGTTTTTT
CASSYSSRFGEKLFF
>TRBV6-5|TRBJ1-1|NA|NA
TGTGCCAGCAGTTACTCGAGGGTAGAGGCTTTCTTT
CASSYSRVEAFF
>TRBV27|TRBJ2-2|NA|NA
TGTGCCAGCAGTTTTGTGGACGGGGAGCTGTTTTTT
CASSFVDGELFF
>TRBV19|TRBJ2-3|TRBD2|NA
TGTGCCAGTAGTATAAGCGGGGGGCCGGGGGATACGCAGTATTTT
CASSISGGPGDTQYF
>TRBV4-1|TRBJ2-5|TRBD2|NA
TGCGCCAGCAGCCAAGTGGAGGGGGTAGCGGGAGGGAATTCCCAGTACTTC
CASSQVEGVAGGNSQYF
>TRBV13|TRBJ2-7|NA|NA
TGTGCCAGCAGCCCCGGAAGAGGCTTCCCAACCTACGAGCAGTACTTC
CASSPGRGFPTYEQYF
>TRBV2|TRBJ1-5|NA|NA
TGTGCCAACAGTAGATCCGCTGGCGATCAGCCCCAGCATTTT
CANSRSAGDQPQHF
>TRBV7-9|TRBJ1-2|TRBD1|NA
TGTGCCAGCAGGTCCCGGGACAGGGGACGAGATGGCTACACCTTC
CASRSRDRGRDGYTF
>TRBV13|TRBJ2-1|NA|NA
TGTGCCAGCAGCACACGACAGGTGGGGAATGAGCAGTTCTTC
CASSTRQVGNEQFF
>TRBV27|TRBJ2-7|TRBD1|NA
TGTGCCAGCAGCCCGACAGGGGGGGATTACGAGCAGTACTTC
CASSPTGGDYEQYF
>TRBV7-8|TRBJ1-1|NA|NA
TGTGCCAGCAGTTTTAGGGTGGGATGGGGGAGGGCTGAAGCTTTCTTT
CASSFRVGWGRAEAFF
>TRBV19|TRBJ2-2|TRBD1|NA
TGTGCCAGTAGTATAAGGGGGCCCCTCGGGGAGCTGTTTTTT
CASSIRGPLGELFF
>TRBV28|TRBJ2-7|TRBD1|once
TGTGCCAGTTCGACAGGGGGACCCTACGAGCAGTACTTC
CASSTGGPYEQYF
>TRBV7-9|TRBJ1-5|NA|NA
TGTGCCAGCAGCCCCCCAGACAGGCCCCTGGGCCCCCAGCATTTT
CASSPPDRPLGPQHF